This T cell receptor (beta chain) derives from a study of CD8+ T cells in alopecia areata. Study-wide background: Twice a day, 5 to 10 mg of oral tofacitinib was administered to treated patients. General study points: It was less clear whether patients shared TCRs than it was in mice, possibly because of HLA. Normal skin's resident alphabeta T cells are sequenced alongside lesional scalp T cells.

The CDR3 has 16 residues. Germline CDR1 and CDR2: ENHRY and SYGVKD. The V and J ends lost 3 bases and 4 bases, in that order; junction bases with no gene match: 6. Extracted RNA was reverse transcribed into cDNA, the sequencing template. Measured with immunoSEQ multiplex PCR; TCRdb has only the in-frame clones, and not every one. The sample has 200,000 to 250,000 clones; approximately 61% are singletons. The table lists this clone with a count of one. The antigen is unknown. Researchers took lesional scalp punch biopsies and peripheral blood from people who were alopecia areata patients. The clonotype originates from a human donor with alopecia areata. The rearrangement uses TRBV10-3 and TRBJ2-2; 9 bases are shared with TRBD1. Specimen: CD4+ T cells sorted from blood, collected at week 0. The CDR3 sequence is CAISEIQGAVTGELFF. The CDR3, as DNA: TGTGCCATCAGTGAAATACAGGGGGCGGTCACCGGGGAGCTGTTTTTT.